The entry below describes one TCR beta chain. The sample originates from a study of cytomegalovirus exposure and HLA in healthy donors. Germline loops: CDR1 SGHTA, CDR2 FQGTGA. CDR3 length: 16 amino acids. With 2 bases removed from V and 0 bases from J, the gap between germline ends came to 14 bases. Use of 60 Vbeta and 13 Jbeta primers characterized the PCR. Clones were read by immunoSEQ multiplex PCR, and TCRdb kept only the in-frame ones, dropping some. The table lists about 130,000 clones, 81% of them singletons. Input material: PBMCs. This chain links TRBV7-3 with TRBJ2-7; no firm D call. The origin of this receptor is a man between 18 and 35 years old in good health and CMV-seronegative. The CDR3 nucleotides read TGTGCCAGCAGCTTATTGCCTGCCGGGTACTCCTACGAGCAGTACTTC. Translation: CASSLLPAGYSYEQYF.